The 15 T cell receptor beta chains reported below all come from one sample, sequenced in a study of chemoradiotherapy in HPV16-positive cancers. TCRdb's table, derived via immunoSEQ multiplex PCR, lists solely in-frame clones and lacks some. Counted here are more than 10,000 clones, around 71% occurring once; the ten biggest clones make up over 15%. This sample was gathered from a patient who underwent chemoradiotherapy. The receptors were sampled from a human donor with HPV-associated anogenital cancer.

The chain recombines TRBV19 with TRBJ2-1; D remains ambiguous. V shed 6 bases and J shed 2 bases, with 14 bases lying between them. CDR3 size: 15 residues. Per germline, CDR1 LNHDA and CDR2 SQIVND (reference sequence). The CDR3 sequence: CASRGRRNPYNEQFF. Here the CDR3 DNA reads TGTGCCAGTAGAGGCCGGCGGAACCCCTACAATGAGCAGTTCTTC.

The chain employs TRBV2 and TRBJ1-2, with D maybe TRBD1 (5 bases). With 3 bases removed from V and 0 bases from J, the gap between germline ends came to 11 bases. This CDR3 comprises 15 residues. Germline CDR1 and CDR2: SNHLY and FYNNEI. The CDR3 here is CASSDPDTTNYGYTF. Here the CDR3 DNA reads TGTGCCAGCAGTGATCCGGACACCACTAACTATGGCTACACCTTC.

This clone came up once. V usage is TRBV9 and J usage is TRBJ1-1; weak D call: TRBD1 (6 bases). Germline CDR1 is SGDLS and CDR2 is YYNGEE. The CDR3 totals 15 residues. V lost 4 bases and J lost 6, with 19 bases in between. The CDR3 nucleotides are TGTGCCAGCAGCTCAATGCCGGGGGCTTTCGCTGAAGCTTTCTTT. It is translated as CASSSMPGAFAEAFF.

The rearrangement links TRBV15 to TRBJ2-3; 9 bases fit TRBD1. Looked up from germline, CDR1 is LNHNV and CDR2 is YYDKDF (reference sequence). The CDR3 is 15 amino acids. V was clipped by 5 bases and J by 0 bases; unmatched bases: 3. CDR3: CATSSGTGSTDTQYF. Here the CDR3 DNA reads TGTGCCACCAGCTCCGGGACAGGGAGCACAGATACGCAGTATTTT.

This chain joins TRBV5-1 and TRBJ2-7, with TRBD2 as a possible D gene (7 bases). This CDR3 spans 13 amino acids. CDR1 SGHRS and CDR2 YFSETQ come from the germline V gene. V lost 4 bases, J lost 13 bases, and 21 bases lay in between. Here the CDR3 reads CASSPLGGGLPYF. The CDR3 nucleotides are TGCGCCAGCAGCCCCCTGGGAGGGGGGTTACCTTACTTC.

The table lists this clone with a few counts. This chain connects TRBV11-2 to TRBJ1-2; the match to TRBD1 covers 10 bases. Germline CDR1 reads SGHAT; CDR2 reads FQNNGV. The CDR3 consists of 15 residues. The ends lost 5 bases at V and 6 bases at J; junction bases unmatched: 9. The CDR3, as DNA: TGTGCCAGCAGCACTACCGACAGGGGGCAGGATGGCTACACCTTC. Protein sequence: CASSTTDRGQDGYTF.

The V call is TRBV5-1, the J call TRBJ2-1; TRBD2 aligns across 10 bases. Per the germline V gene, CDR1 is SGHRS and CDR2 is YFSETQ. This CDR3 contains 16 residues. The trim removed 0 bases at V and 7 bases at J, leaving 7 bases unmatched. CDR3 region: CASSLVTSGIPNEQFF. The CDR3 DNA reads as TGCGCCAGCAGCTTGGTAACTAGCGGGATCCCTAATGAGCAGTTCTTC.

The chain joins TRBV19 to TRBJ1-1; no reliable D call. The V end was cut by 5 bases, the J end by 1 base, with 11 bases between. The CDR3 runs 14 residues. Germline-derived CDR1 and CDR2 are LNHDA and SQIVND (reference sequence). CDR3 residues: CASSLGVTNTEAFF. The CDR3 DNA follows: TGTGCCAGTAGTTTGGGTGTCACGAACACTGAAGCTTTCTTT.

This clone was seen only once. The chain has TRBV19 and TRBJ2-2; 7 bases match TRBD2. CDR1 is LNHDA and CDR2 is SQIVND in the germline V gene (reference sequence). Losses at the gene ends were 7 bases for V and 0 bases for J; bases not matched to a gene: 5. The length of the CDR3 is 15 residues. The CDR3 protein is CASKAGLPNTGELFF. CDR3 DNA sequence: TGTGCCAGTAAAGCGGGGCTCCCGAACACCGGGGAGCTGTTTTTT.

A few counts support this clone. V and J are TRBV14 and TRBJ1-4, with 11 bases matching TRBD1. The ends lost 4 bases at V and 6 bases at J; junction bases unmatched: 10. Germline lookup yields CDR1 SGHDN and CDR2 FVKESK. The CDR3 sequence is 17 residues long. The CDR3 protein is CASSRPGQGERDEKLFF. The CDR3 nucleotides are TGTGCCAGCAGCCGGCCGGGACAGGGGGAGAGGGATGAAAAACTGTTTTTT.

The chain links TRBV28 to TRBJ2-2, with D perhaps matching TRBD1 or TRBD2 (6 bases each). Per the germline V gene, CDR1 is MDHEN and CDR2 is SYDVKM. The CDR3 contains 16 residues. V lost 7 bases and J 2 bases, leaving 17 bases between the germline ends. CDR3 in DNA: TGTGCCAGCAACAATAACAGGGACTTTAACACCGGGGAGCTGTTTTTT. Translating gives CASNNNRDFNTGELFF.

The gene calls are TRBV6-4 and TRBJ2-7; TRBD1 is a possible D gene (5 bases). Germline V CDR1 and CDR2: MRHNA, SNTAGT. This CDR3 region has 14 residues. The ends were cut back, 6 bases at V and 2 bases at J, with 14 bases in the middle. CDR3 region: CASSLQVGPYEQYF. The CDR3 nucleotides read TGTGCCAGCAGCCTCCAAGTGGGGCCCTACGAGCAGTACTTC.

The V and J genes are TRBV27 and TRBJ2-7; TRBD2 matches at 12 bases. V was pared by 5 bases and J by 7 bases, with 9 bases of the junction left unmatched. The CDR3 spans 15 residues. Germline CDR1 MNHEY, CDR2 SMNVEV (reference sequence). The CDR3 DNA follows: TGTGCCAGCAGTAGGGGACTAGCGGGCCAGGCAGAGCAGTACTTC. Encoded protein: CASSRGLAGQAEQYF.

This clone was counted only a few times. This rearrangement joins TRBV30 to TRBJ2-5; D remains ambiguous. Germline CDR1 is GTSNPN and CDR2 is SVGIG (reference sequence). The V end lost 1 base, the J end lost 5 bases, and 11 bases lay between the germline ends. This CDR3 has 13 residues. The CDR3 spells CAWSGSIPETQYF. The DNA of the CDR3 is TGTGCCTGGAGTGGATCGATCCCGGAGACCCAGTACTTC.

The chain carries TRBV4-2 and TRBJ2-1; D possibly corresponds to TRBD2 (6 bases). Trimming removed 4 bases from V and 0 bases from J, with 10 bases in between. Germline V gene sequence: CDR1 LGHNA, CDR2 YNFKEQ. The CDR3 is made up of 15 amino acids. Here the CDR3 reads CASSREVSSYNEQFF. CDR3 DNA: TGTGCCAGCAGCCGGGAGGTGAGCTCCTACAATGAGCAGTTCTTC.